The source of this T cell receptor beta chain is a study of blood T cell repertoires in COVID-19. Study details: The analysed material was cDNA or gDNA that came from T cells, B-cell-depleted T cells, or PBMCs.

Cohort allocation depended upon clinical history that participants reported. Clones were sequenced by immunoSEQ multiplex PCR, and TCRdb holds only the in-frame ones, with some missing. Seen here are 300,000 to 450,000 clones, more than 70% observed once, and the top ten hold approximately 1.9%. The CDR3 extends over 16 amino acids. In germline, CDR1 is SQVTM, CDR2 ANQGSEA. The V gene end was trimmed by 4 bases and the J gene end by 2 bases; junction bases not matched to a gene: 10. The receptor comes from a man in his forties in a cohort exposed to, infected with or recovered from COVID-19 (not recorded which). The chain uses TRBV29-1 and TRBJ2-1; 8 bases agree with TRBD2. Sample: PBMCs or T cells enriched from blood (not recorded which). The CDR3 sequence: CSVVGGRREAYNEQFF. The CDR3 DNA follows: TGCAGCGTTGTGGGAGGTCGGCGGGAGGCCTACAATGAGCAGTTCTTC.